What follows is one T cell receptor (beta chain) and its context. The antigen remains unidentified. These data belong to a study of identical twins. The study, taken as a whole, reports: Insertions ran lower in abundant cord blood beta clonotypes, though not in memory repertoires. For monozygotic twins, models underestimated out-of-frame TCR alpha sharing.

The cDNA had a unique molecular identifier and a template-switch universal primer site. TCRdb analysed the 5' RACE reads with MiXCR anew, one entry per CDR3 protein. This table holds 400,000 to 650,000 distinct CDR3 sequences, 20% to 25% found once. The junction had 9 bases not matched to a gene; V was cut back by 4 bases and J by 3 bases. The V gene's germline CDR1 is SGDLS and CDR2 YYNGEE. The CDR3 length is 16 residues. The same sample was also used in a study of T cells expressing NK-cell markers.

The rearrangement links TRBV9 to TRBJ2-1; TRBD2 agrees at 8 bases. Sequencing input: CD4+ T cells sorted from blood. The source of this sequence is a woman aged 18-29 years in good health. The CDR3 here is CASSRGGTSVYNEQFF. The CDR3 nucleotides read TGTGCCAGCAGCCGGGGGGGCACTTCCGTCTACAATGAGCAGTTCTTC.